This T cell receptor beta chain was retrieved from a study of CD8 T cells in ankylosing spondylitis. This clonotype was counted between two and nine times. V lost 5 bases and J lost 9; bases outside the gene matches: 8. Germline V gives CDR1 SGHTA, CDR2 FQGNSA. This CDR3 has 15 amino acids. TCRdb reanalysed the 5' RACE reads using MiXCR and keeps one entry per CDR3 protein. The repertoire holds nearly 350,000 distinct CDR3 sequences, under 15% seen once, with about 1% in the top ten. The chain carries TRBV7-2 and TRBJ2-1; 12 bases align to TRBD2. The sequence was obtained from a male donor with ankylosing spondylitis or in good health (not recorded which). The sample consisted of blood, either unsorted or a sorted T cell fraction (not recorded which). CDR3 sequence: CASSLTGTSGLEQFF. The DNA for the CDR3 is TGTGCCAGCAGCCTTACCGGGACTAGCGGGCTTGAGCAGTTCTTC.